A single sample gave rise to the 28 T cell receptor beta chains below, sequenced in a study of cytomegalovirus exposure and HLA in healthy donors. PCR used 60 Vbeta primers and 13 Jbeta primers. The method was immunoSEQ multiplex PCR; TCRdb's version includes in-frame clones alone and lacks a portion of them. Seen here are roughly 100,000 clones, around three quarters observed once, and the top ten hold approximately 3.8%. Sequencing used PBMCs. These receptors came from a man in his fifties in good health and CMV-seropositive.

The genes are TRBV18 and TRBJ2-1; 9 bases match TRBD2. Trimming at V came to 5 bases and at J to 7 bases, leaving 12 bases not matched to a gene. The CDR3 runs 16 residues. The germline CDR1 and CDR2 sequences are KGHSH and LQKENI. The CDR3 DNA is TGTGCCAGCTCAAGGCCAGCTAGCGGGATAGATAATGAGCAGTTCTTC. Protein: CASSRPASGIDNEQFF. The full variable domain, with the rest looked up from reference TRBV18 and TRBJ2-1, is NAGVMQNPRHLVRRRGQEARLRCSPMKGHSHVYWYRQLPEEGLKFMVYLQKENIIDESGMPKERFSAEFPKEGPSILRIQQVVRGDSAAYFCASSRPASGIDNEQFFGPGTRLTVL.

The chain is built from TRBV18 and TRBJ2-2, with TRBD2 matching 8 bases. The J segment lost 4 bases and the V segment lost 3 bases, leaving 7 bases of the junction unmatched. This CDR3 has 16 residues. Germline CDR1 reads KGHSH; CDR2 reads LQKENI. The CDR3 region has the DNA TGTGCCAGCTCACCCTCGGGCGGGAGGACCACCGGGGAGCTGTTTTTT. Its protein is CASSPSGGRTTGELFF.

The genes are TRBV7-9 and TRBJ2-1; D unclear. The CDR3 sequence is 15 residues long. CDR1 and CDR2 (germline): SEHNR, FQNEAQ (reference sequence). V gave up 1 base and J gave up 10 bases, with 17 bases separating them. As DNA, the CDR3 is TGTGCCAGCAGCTTAGACTCAGGTGCCTGGCTGGAGCAGTTCTTC. It codes for CASSLDSGAWLEQFF.

V usage is TRBV29-1 and J usage is TRBJ1-1; no reliable D call. Germline loops: CDR1 SQVTM, CDR2 ANQGSEA. The CDR3 spans 13 residues. V dropped 4 bases and J dropped 1 base, with 10 bases sitting between them. This CDR3 reads CSVGQARNTEAFF. The CDR3 DNA sequence: TGCAGCGTTGGGCAGGCGAGGAACACTGAAGCTTTCTTT. Full variable domain (rest looked up from reference TRBV29-1 and TRBJ1-1): SAVISQKPSRDICQRGTSLTIQCQVDSQVTMMFWYRQQPGQSLTLIATANQGSEATYESGFVIDKFPISRPNLTFSTLTVSNMSPEDSSIYLCSVGQARNTEAFFGQGTRLTVV.

The chain uses TRBV18 and TRBJ2-3; TRBD2 matches at 7 bases. This CDR3 contains 21 residues. CDR1 is KGHSH and CDR2 is LQKENI in the germline V gene. The J segment lost 1 base and the V segment lost 2 bases, leaving 21 bases of the junction unmatched. CDR3 region: CASSPYSISGSSQKRTDTQYF. The CDR3 DNA follows: TGTGCCAGCTCACCATACAGCATTAGCGGGTCCTCCCAGAAACGCACAGATACGCAGTATTTT.

The V and J genes are TRBV7-9 and TRBJ2-1; D might be TRBD2 (5 bases). This CDR3 is built from 14 residues. V lost 0 bases and J lost 6, with 9 bases in between. CDR1 and CDR2 (germline): SEHNR, FQNEAQ (reference sequence). The CDR3 DNA reads as TGTGCCAGCAGCTTAGCGGGAGCCAGCAATGAGCAGTTCTTC. It translates to CASSLAGASNEQFF.

The chain joins TRBV5-1 to TRBJ1-1; 8 bases are a match to TRBD1. V gave up 0 bases and J gave up 1 base; unmatched junction bases: 5. The CDR3 contains 16 residues. Per germline, CDR1 SGHRS and CDR2 YFSETQ. The chain's CDR3 is CASSLGPDRGNTEAFF. CDR3 bases: TGCGCCAGCAGCTTGGGCCCCGACAGGGGGAACACTGAAGCTTTCTTT.

This clone was seen only once. The chain employs TRBV10-3 and TRBJ2-7; 13 bases agree with TRBD2. Germline values: CDR1 ENHRY, CDR2 SYGVKD. Trimming cost V 6 bases and J 0 bases; bases outside gene matches: 5. This CDR3 has 16 residues. Written as DNA, the CDR3 is TGTGCCATCAGGGGGGGACTAGCGGGGAGCTCCTACGAGCAGTACTTC. It is translated as CAIRGGLAGSSYEQYF.

The CDR3 nucleotides are TGTGCCAGCAGCTTAGGACTAGGGGGCGACGAGCAGTACTTC. Translated, it gives CASSLGLGGDEQYF. V gene TRBV7-2 combines with J gene TRBJ2-7; D is perhaps TRBD1 (7 bases). V was clipped by 1 base and J by 5 bases, with 12 bases between them. This CDR3 contains 14 residues. CDR1 and CDR2 (germline): SGHTA, FQGNSA.

Only a few counts were recorded for this clone. V gene TRBV5-1 combines with J gene TRBJ2-6; TRBD1 aligns across 8 bases. The CDR3 spans 18 residues. Unmatched junction bases numbered 5, after V lost 0 bases and J lost 0 bases. Germline-derived CDR1 and CDR2 are SGHRS and YFSETQ. Here the CDR3 DNA reads TGCGCCAGCAGCTTGGCCAGACAGGGGACCTCTGGGGCCAACGTCCTGACTTTC. It is translated as CASSLARQGTSGANVLTF.

The chain couples TRBV5-1 to TRBJ2-1, with D possibly being TRBD2 (6 bases). From germline, CDR1 is SGHRS and CDR2 YFSETQ. Trimming removed 4 bases from V and 5 bases from J, with 10 bases in between. This CDR3 spans 13 amino acids. Here the CDR3 reads CASSPGLNNEQFF. The CDR3 nucleotides are TGCGCCAGCAGCCCGGGACTCAACAATGAGCAGTTCTTC.

The J gene is TRBJ1-3, the V gene TRBV9; TRBD1 agrees at 7 bases. This CDR3 comprises 15 residues. V lost 4 bases to trimming and J lost 7 bases; unmatched junction nucleotides: 11. Per the germline V gene, CDR1 is SGDLS and CDR2 is YYNGEE. CDR3 protein: CASSPQGQRFNTIYF. The CDR3 DNA sequence: TGTGCCAGCAGCCCCCAGGGACAGCGATTTAACACCATATATTTT.

The gene calls are TRBV4-3 and TRBJ2-5; TRBD2 agrees at 9 bases. CDR3 length: 15 amino acids. Trimming took 1 base from V and 5 from J; bases not matched to a gene: 5. In germline, CDR1 is LGHNA, CDR2 YSLEER. The CDR3 spells CASSQGGGRAETQYF. CDR3 bases: TGCGCCAGCAGCCAAGGGGGCGGGAGGGCGGAGACCCAGTACTTC.

J is TRBJ2-1 and V is TRBV4-2; tentatively, D is TRBD1 (6 bases). Trimming removed 0 bases at V and 15 bases at J, with 18 bases between. The V gene's germline CDR1 is LGHNA and CDR2 YNFKEQ. The CDR3 totals 14 residues. Here the CDR3 DNA reads TGTGCCAGCAGCCAAGATCAGGGGACCGCGCAGTCGTTCTTC. This sequence encodes CASSQDQGTAQSFF.

Only one count was recorded for this clone. Germline and junction disagree at one end, which may indicate a read error. The chain has TRBV7-9 and TRBJ2-7; TRBD1 matches 8 bases. The CDR3 runs 15 residues. Germline CDR1 SEHNR, CDR2 FQNEAQ (reference sequence). CDR3 sequence: CSSSLGWQGAREQYF. The CDR3 DNA reads TGTTCCAGCAGCTTAGGGTGGCAGGGGGCGCGTGAGCAGTACTTC.

As DNA, the CDR3 is TGTGCCAGCAAAAAAGCGGGAGTAATTTACGAGCAGTACTTC. Its translation: CASKKAGVIYEQYF. The chain carries TRBV28 and TRBJ2-7; 8 bases align to TRBD2. Losses at the gene ends were 7 bases for V and 4 bases for J; bases not matched to a gene: 9. This CDR3 spans 14 amino acids. CDR1 is MDHEN and CDR2 is SYDVKM in the germline V gene.

This clone was seen only once. The chain combines TRBV5-4 with TRBJ2-2, with TRBD1 identical over 8 bases. V shed 3 bases and J 0 bases; nucleotides not matched to a gene: 4. The CDR3 spans 16 residues. Germline V gives CDR1 SGHNT, CDR2 YYREEE (reference sequence). CDR3 loop: CASSSPDRANTGELFF. CDR3 nucleotides: TGTGCCAGCAGCTCCCCGGACAGGGCGAACACCGGGGAGCTGTTTTTT.

The V and J genes are TRBV2 and TRBJ2-2; TRBD2 is a possible D gene (5 bases). CDR3 length: 13 residues. Trimming shortened V by 11 bases and J by 4 bases, and 14 bases separated the two germline ends. Per the germline V gene, CDR1 is SNHLY and CDR2 is FYNNEI. For the CDR3, the DNA is TGTGCCCAGAGCCCGAGGGCCACCGGGGAGCTGTTTTTT. Translation gives CAQSPRATGELFF.

As concerns this clone: Its ends do not fully match the called genes, so a read error is possible. This chain uses TRBV15 with TRBJ2-5; TRBD2 matches at 7 bases. Germline V CDR1 and CDR2: LNHNV, YYDKDF (reference sequence). The CDR3 contains 15 residues. The CDR3 nucleotides are TGTGCCACCAGTAGAGATCGCGGGAGTGGCGAGACCCAGTACTTC. Translating gives CATSRDRGSGETQYF. The complete variable domain, with remaining parts taken from reference TRBV15 and TRBJ2-5, reads DAMVIQNPRYQVTQFGKPVTLSCSQTLNHNVMYWYQQKSSQAPKLLFHYYDKDFNNEADTPDNFQSRRPNTSFCFLDIRSPGLGDTAMYLCATSRDRGSGETQYFGPGTRLLVL.

The chain recombines TRBV6-1 with TRBJ2-6; the match to TRBD2 covers 7 bases. The junction had 3 bases not matched to a gene; V was cut back by 2 bases and J by 2 bases. CDR3 length: 16 residues. The V gene's germline CDR1 is MNHNS and CDR2 SASEGT. The CDR3 sequence: CASSERGVAGANVLTF. CDR3 in DNA: TGTGCCAGCAGTGAACGGGGGGTAGCTGGGGCCAACGTCCTGACTTTC.

This chain joins TRBV5-1 and TRBJ1-3, with a possible D match to TRBD1 (5 bases). The CDR3 covers 18 residues. The V and J ends lost 4 bases and 0 bases respectively, with 20 bases between them. Germline CDR1 and CDR2: SGHRS and YFSETQ. The CDR3 reads CASSPPWTKESSGNTIYF. The CDR3 DNA reads as TGCGCCAGCAGCCCGCCTTGGACAAAGGAGAGCTCTGGAAACACCATATATTTT.

This clone was counted once. The V and J genes are TRBV18 and TRBJ2-3; unclear D gene. V shed 0 bases and J shed 2 bases, with 12 bases lying between them. Germline CDR1 and CDR2: KGHSH and LQKENI. This CDR3 has 16 amino acids. CDR3 bases: TGTGCCAGCTCACCACCGTCAGGTTATAACACAGATACGCAGTATTTT. As protein: CASSPPSGYNTDTQYF.

As regards this clone: An end of the junction does not agree with germline; a read error may underlie this. The rearrangement joins TRBV14 to TRBJ1-1; D ambiguous. The CDR3 sequence is 13 residues long. Germline assignment: CDR1 SGHDN and CDR2 FVKESK. CDR3 bases: TGTGTCAGCAGCCAAGATTTCCCATCCGGAGCTTTCTTT. Residues: CVSSQDFPSGAFF.

The chain is built from TRBV18 and TRBJ2-3; 10 bases match TRBD2. CDR1 KGHSH and CDR2 LQKENI come from the germline V gene. The ends lost 3 bases at V and 0 bases at J; junction bases unmatched: 9. The CDR3 sequence is 18 residues long. The CDR3 nucleotides read TGTGCCAGCTCACCGAGGACTAGCGGAGGAACCAGCACAGATACGCAGTATTTT. This encodes CASSPRTSGGTSTDTQYF. Supplemented by reference TRBV18 and TRBJ2-3, the full variable domain reads NAGVMQNPRHLVRRRGQEARLRCSPMKGHSHVYWYRQLPEEGLKFMVYLQKENIIDESGMPKERFSAEFPKEGPSILRIQQVVRGDSAAYFCASSPRTSGGTSTDTQYFGPGTRLTVL.

Note on this clone: Within the sample, other DNA sequences also encode this same CDR3. The chain carries TRBV18 and TRBJ2-3; 11 bases agree with TRBD2. V lost 1 base and J lost 4; bases outside the gene matches: 4. Germline CDR1 is KGHSH and CDR2 is LQKENI. The CDR3 length is 16 residues. DNA of the CDR3: TGTGCCAGCTCACCACTAGCGGGAGGGCCGTCAGATACGCAGTATTTT. Encoded protein: CASSPLAGGPSDTQYF.

The chain recombines TRBV5-1 with TRBJ1-1; perhaps TRBD1 as D (5 bases). Germline V gene sequence: CDR1 SGHRS, CDR2 YFSETQ. This CDR3 is 14 amino acids long. V dropped 1 base and J dropped 2 bases, with 9 bases sitting between them. CDR3 DNA sequence: TGCGCCAGCAGCTTGACAGGTTCCAACACTGAAGCTTTCTTT. This encodes CASSLTGSNTEAFF.

The chain carries TRBV7-3 and TRBJ2-3; 10 positions match TRBD2. The CDR3 is 17 residues long. With 5 bases clipped from V and 4 bases from J, the junction kept 12 bases outside the gene matches. CDR1 and CDR2 from the germline V gene are SGHTA and FQGTGA. CDR3 sequence reads: CASSTVPQLAGADTQYF. The CDR3 DNA reads as TGTGCCAGCAGCACCGTCCCGCAGCTAGCGGGAGCAGATACGCAGTATTTT.

This rearrangement joins TRBV6-1 to TRBJ2-7; 8 bases match TRBD1. With V trimmed by 6 bases and J by 6 bases, 10 bases remained unmatched. CDR1 and CDR2 from the germline V gene are MNHNS and SASEGT. The CDR3 totals 14 residues. DNA of the CDR3: TGTGCCAGCAGAGCCGGCCACACAGGGGGCGAGCAGTACTTC. Translation: CASRAGHTGGEQYF.